This record looks at one TCR beta chain sequence and its context. Its target is unknown. V lost 0 bases and J 5 bases, leaving 10 bases between the germline ends. CDR1 is LNHNV and CDR2 is YYDKDF in the germline V gene (reference sequence). The CDR3 has 14 amino acids. The sample originates from a study of T cells in narcolepsy. Study outcomes and limitations: Autoreactive HCRT-specific and TRIB2-specific clonotypes were marked in same-patient CSF-versus-blood CD4+ comparisons. Healthy controls reportedly lacked the autoreactive clonotypes serially found in patients' blood.

This table comes from immunoSEQ multiplex PCR, and its TCRdb copy is limited to in-frame clones, with some not included. Of fewer than 40,000 clones in the sample, around 86% were seen once. This TCR came from a human donor with narcolepsy. The material sequenced was CD45RA- memory CD4+ T cells from PBMCs. The chain joins TRBV15 to TRBJ1-2; possibly TRBD1 for D (5 bases). The CDR3 nucleotides read TGTGCCACCAGCAGAGAGGGAGGGGTGTATGGCTACACCTTC. It is translated as CATSREGGVYGYTF.